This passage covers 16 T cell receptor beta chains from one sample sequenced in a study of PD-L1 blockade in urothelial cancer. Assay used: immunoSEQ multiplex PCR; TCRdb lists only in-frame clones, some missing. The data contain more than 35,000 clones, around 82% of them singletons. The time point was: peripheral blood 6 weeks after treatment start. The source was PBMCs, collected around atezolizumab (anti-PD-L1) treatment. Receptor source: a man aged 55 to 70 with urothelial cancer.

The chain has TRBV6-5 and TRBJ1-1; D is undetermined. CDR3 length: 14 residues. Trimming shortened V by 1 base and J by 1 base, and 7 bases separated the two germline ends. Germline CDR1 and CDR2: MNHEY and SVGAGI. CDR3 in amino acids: CASSYLHWNTEAFF. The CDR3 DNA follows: TGTGCCAGCAGTTACTTACATTGGAACACTGAAGCTTTCTTT.

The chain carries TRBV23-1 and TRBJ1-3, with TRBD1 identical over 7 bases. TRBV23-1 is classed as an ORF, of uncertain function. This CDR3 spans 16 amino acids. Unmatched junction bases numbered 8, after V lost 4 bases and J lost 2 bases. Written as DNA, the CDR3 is TGCGCCAGCAGTCCCTCAGGCAGGGGGGCTGGAAACACCATATATTTT. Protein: CASSPSGRGAGNTIYF.

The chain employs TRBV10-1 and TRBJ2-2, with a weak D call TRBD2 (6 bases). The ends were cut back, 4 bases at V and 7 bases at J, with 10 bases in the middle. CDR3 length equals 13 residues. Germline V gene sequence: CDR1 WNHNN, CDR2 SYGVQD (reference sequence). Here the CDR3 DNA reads TGCGCCAGCAGTGTTTCGGGGGACGGGGAGCTGTTTTTT. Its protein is CASSVSGDGELFF.

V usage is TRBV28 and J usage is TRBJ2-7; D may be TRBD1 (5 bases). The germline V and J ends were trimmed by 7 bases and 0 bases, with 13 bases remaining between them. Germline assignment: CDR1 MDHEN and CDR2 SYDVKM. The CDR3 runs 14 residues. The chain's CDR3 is CASIDRPSSYEQYF. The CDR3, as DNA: TGTGCCAGCATCGACAGACCTAGCTCCTACGAGCAGTACTTC.

CDR3 sequence (DNA): TGTGCCAGCAGCCCGACAGGGAATAATGAAAAACTGTTTTTT. This codes for CASSPTGNNEKLFF. V usage is TRBV7-9 and J usage is TRBJ1-4; 7 bases are shared with TRBD1. CDR1 and CDR2 (germline): SEHNR, FQNEAQ (reference sequence). Losses at the gene ends were 5 bases for V and 4 bases for J; bases not matched to a gene: 4. This CDR3 is built from 14 residues.

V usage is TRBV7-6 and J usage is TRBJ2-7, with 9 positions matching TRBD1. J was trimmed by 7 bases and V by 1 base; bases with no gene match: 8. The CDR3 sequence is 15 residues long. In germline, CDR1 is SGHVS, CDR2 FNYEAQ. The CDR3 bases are TGTGCCAGCAGCTTAGGAGGACAGGGGAATATGGAGCAGTACTTC. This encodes CASSLGGQGNMEQYF.

The CDR3 DNA is TGTGCCAGCAGTTTTTCCGGGAACACTGAAGCTTTCTTT. Its translation: CASSFSGNTEAFF. The chain employs TRBV27 and TRBJ1-1; D call uncertain. Germline loops: CDR1 MNHEY, CDR2 SMNVEV (reference sequence). CDR3 length: 13 amino acids. Trimming pared 3 bases from V and 1 base from J, leaving 6 bases between.

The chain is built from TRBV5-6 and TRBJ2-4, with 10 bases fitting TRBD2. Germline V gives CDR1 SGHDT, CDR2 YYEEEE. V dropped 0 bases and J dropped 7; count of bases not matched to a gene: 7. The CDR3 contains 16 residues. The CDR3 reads CASSLVLAGEGNIQYF. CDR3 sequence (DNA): TGTGCCAGCAGCTTGGTGCTAGCGGGAGAGGGGAACATTCAGTACTTC.

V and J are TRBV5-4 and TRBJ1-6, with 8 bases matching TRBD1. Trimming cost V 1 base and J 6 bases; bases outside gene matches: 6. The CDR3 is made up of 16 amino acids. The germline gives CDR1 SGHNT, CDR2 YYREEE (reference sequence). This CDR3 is CASSLPRQGTNSPLHF. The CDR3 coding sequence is TGTGCCAGCAGCTTGCCCCGACAGGGGACTAATTCACCCCTCCACTTT.

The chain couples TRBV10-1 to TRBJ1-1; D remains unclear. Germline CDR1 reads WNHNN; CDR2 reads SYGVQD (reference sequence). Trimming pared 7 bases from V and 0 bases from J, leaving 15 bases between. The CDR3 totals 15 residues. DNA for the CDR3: TGCGCCAGCACCGCGGCCTTCGGGATGAACACTGAAGCTTTCTTT. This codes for CASTAAFGMNTEAFF.

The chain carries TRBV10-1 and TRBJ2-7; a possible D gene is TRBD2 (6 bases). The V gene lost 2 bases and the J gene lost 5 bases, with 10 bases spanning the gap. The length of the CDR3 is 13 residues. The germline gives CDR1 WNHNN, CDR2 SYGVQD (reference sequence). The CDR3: CASSEGSGDEQYF. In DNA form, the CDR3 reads TGCGCCAGCAGTGAGGGGTCGGGGGACGAGCAGTACTTC.

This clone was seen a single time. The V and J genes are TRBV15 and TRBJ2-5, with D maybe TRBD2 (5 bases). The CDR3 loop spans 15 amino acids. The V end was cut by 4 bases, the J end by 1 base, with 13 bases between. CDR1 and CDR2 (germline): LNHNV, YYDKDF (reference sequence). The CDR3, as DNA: TGTGCCACCAGCACCCTCCTTGAGGGCCAAGAGACCCAGTACTTC. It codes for CATSTLLEGQETQYF.

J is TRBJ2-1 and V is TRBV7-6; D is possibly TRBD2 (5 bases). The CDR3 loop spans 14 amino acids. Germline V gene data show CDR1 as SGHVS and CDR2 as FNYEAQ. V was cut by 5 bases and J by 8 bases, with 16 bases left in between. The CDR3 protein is CASSHPSRGDEQFF. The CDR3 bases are TGTGCCAGCAGCCACCCTTCCCGGGGAGATGAGCAGTTCTTC.

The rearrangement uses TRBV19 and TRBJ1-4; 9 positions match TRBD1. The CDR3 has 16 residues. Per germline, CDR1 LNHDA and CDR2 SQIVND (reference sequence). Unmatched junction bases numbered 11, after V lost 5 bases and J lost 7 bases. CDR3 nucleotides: TGTGCCAGTAGTGGTGGCCCCGGGACAGGGATTGAAAAACTGTTTTTT. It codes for CASSGGPGTGIEKLFF.

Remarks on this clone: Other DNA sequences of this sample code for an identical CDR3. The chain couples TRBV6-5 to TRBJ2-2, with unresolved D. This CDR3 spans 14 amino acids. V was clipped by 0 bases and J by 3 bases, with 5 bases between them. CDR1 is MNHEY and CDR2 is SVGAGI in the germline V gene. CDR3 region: CASSYSRDTGELFF. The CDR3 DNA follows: TGTGCCAGCAGTTACTCGAGAGACACCGGGGAGCTGTTTTTT.

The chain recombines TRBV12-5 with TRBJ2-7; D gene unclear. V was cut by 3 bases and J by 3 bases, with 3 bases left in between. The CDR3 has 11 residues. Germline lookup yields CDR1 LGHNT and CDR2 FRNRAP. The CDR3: CASGFLYEQYF. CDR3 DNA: TGTGCTAGTGGTTTTCTCTACGAGCAGTACTTC. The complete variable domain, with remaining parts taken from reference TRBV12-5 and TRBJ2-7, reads DARVTQTPRHKVTEMGQEVTMRCQPILGHNTVFWYRQTMMQGLELLAYFRNRAPLDDSGMPKDRFSAEMPDATLATLKIQPSEPRDSAVYFCASGFLYEQYFGPGTRLTVT.